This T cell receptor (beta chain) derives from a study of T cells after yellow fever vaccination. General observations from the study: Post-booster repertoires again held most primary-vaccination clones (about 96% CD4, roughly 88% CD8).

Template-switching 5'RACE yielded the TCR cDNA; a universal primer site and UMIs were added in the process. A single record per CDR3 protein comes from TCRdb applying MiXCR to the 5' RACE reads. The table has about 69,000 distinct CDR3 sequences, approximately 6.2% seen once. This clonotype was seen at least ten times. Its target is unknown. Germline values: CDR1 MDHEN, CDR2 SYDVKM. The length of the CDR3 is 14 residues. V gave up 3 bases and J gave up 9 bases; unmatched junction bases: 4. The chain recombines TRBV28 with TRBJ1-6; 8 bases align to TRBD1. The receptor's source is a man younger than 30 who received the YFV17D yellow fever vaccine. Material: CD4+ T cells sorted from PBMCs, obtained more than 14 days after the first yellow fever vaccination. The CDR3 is CASSFPDRGSPLHF. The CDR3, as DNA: TGTGCCAGCAGTTTTCCCGACAGGGGTTCACCCCTCCACTTT.